The text below deals with one T cell receptor beta chain. The antigen is undetermined. Cultured CD4+ T cell DNA was sequenced using the Oncomine TCR Beta short-read assay. TCRdb re-derived calls from the PCR reads in MiXCR, one entry per CDR3 protein. The sample lists 7,000 to 8,500 distinct CDR3 sequences, 30% to 45% occurring once. This CDR3 has 14 residues. Trimming cost V 5 bases and J 8 bases; bases outside gene matches: 12. Germline lookup yields CDR1 DFQATT and CDR2 SNEGSKA (reference sequence). This sample's treatment: approximately 9-day PBMC culture with coronavirus spike peptide pools or control peptides (ViraFEST assay). During the years 2011-2018, before the COVID-19 pandemic, the unexposed donor's CD4+ T cells were collected. This record comes from a study of vaccination and CD4 T cells after COVID-19.

The rearrangement links TRBV20-1 to TRBJ2-1, with TRBD2 identical over 7 bases. The sequencing sample was made of CD4+ T cells from blood, cultured in vitro. The receptor's source is a human donor in good health. CDR3 DNA sequence: TGCAGTGCTGAAACCGGTGGGGGAGGGCATGAGCAGTTCTTC. This codes for CSAETGGGGHEQFF.